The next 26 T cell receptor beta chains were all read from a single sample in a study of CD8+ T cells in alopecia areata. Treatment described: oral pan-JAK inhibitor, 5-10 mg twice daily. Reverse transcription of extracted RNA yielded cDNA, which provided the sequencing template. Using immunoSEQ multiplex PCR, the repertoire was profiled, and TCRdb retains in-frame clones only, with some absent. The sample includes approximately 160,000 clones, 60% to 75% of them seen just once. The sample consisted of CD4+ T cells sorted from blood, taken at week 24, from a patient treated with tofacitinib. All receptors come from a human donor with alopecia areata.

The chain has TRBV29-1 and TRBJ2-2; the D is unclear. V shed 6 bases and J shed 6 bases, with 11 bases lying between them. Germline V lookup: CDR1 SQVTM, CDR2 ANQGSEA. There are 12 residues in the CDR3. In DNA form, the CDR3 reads TGCAGCGTAGGCCCTTCCGCCGGGGAGCTGTTTTTT. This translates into CSVGPSAGELFF.

The CDR3 protein is CASSKDRERGSPLHF. Written as DNA, the CDR3 is TGTGCCAGCAGCAAGGACAGGGAAAGGGGGTCACCCCTCCACTTT. V and J are TRBV7-6 and TRBJ1-6, with 8 nucleotides matching TRBD1. The CDR3 length is 15 residues. CDR1 is SGHVS and CDR2 is FNYEAQ in the germline V gene. After removal of 5 bases from V and 10 bases from J, the junction contained 10 bases not matched to a gene.

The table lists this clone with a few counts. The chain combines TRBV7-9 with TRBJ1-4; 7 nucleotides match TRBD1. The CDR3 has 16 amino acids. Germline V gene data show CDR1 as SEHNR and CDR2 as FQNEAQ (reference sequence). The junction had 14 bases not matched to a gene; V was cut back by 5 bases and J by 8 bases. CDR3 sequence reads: CASSLEFSGGQEKLFF. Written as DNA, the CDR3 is TGTGCCAGCAGCCTCGAATTCTCGGGGGGACAGGAAAAACTGTTTTTT.

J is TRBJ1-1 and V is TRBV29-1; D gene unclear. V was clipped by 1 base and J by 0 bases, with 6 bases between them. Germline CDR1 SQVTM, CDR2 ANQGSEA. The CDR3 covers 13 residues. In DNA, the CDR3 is TGCAGCGTTGAAGGGCCATTGAACACTGAAGCTTTCTTT. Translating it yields CSVEGPLNTEAFF.

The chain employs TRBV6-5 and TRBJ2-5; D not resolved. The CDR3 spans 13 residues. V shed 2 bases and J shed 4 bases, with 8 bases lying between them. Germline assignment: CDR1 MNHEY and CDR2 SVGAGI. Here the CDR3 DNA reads TGTGCCAGCAGTTACAGCTCGGGAGAGACCCAGTACTTC. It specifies CASSYSSGETQYF.

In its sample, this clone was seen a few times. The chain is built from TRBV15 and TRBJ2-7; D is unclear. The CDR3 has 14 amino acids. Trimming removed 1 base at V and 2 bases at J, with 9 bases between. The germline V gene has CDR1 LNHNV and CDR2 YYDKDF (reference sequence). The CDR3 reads CATSRGWEPYEQYF. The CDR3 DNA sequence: TGTGCCACCAGCAGAGGTTGGGAACCCTACGAGCAGTACTTC.

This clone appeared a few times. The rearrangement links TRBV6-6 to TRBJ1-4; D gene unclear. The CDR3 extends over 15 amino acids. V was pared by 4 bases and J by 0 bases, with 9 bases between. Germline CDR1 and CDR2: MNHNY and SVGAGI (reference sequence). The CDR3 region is CASSLNGATNEKLFF. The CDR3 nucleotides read TGTGCCAGCAGTTTAAACGGGGCAACTAATGAAAAACTGTTTTTT.

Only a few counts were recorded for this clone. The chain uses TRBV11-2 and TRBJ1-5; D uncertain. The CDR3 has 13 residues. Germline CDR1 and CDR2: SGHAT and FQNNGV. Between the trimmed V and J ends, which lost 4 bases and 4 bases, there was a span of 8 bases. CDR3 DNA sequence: TGTGCCAGCAGCTCCGACCTGAATCAGCCCCAGCATTTT. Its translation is CASSSDLNQPQHF.

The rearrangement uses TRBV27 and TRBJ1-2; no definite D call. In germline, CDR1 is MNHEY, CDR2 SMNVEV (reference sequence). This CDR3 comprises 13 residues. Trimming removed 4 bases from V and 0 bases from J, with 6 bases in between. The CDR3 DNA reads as TGTGCCAGCAGTTATCAAGCTAACTATGGCTACACCTTC. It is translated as CASSYQANYGYTF.

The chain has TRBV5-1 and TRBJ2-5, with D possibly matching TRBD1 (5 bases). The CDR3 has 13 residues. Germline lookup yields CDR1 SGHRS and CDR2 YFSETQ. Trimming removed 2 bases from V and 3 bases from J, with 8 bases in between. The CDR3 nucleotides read TGCGCCAGCAGCTTCCAAGGGGAAGAGACCCAGTACTTC. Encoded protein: CASSFQGEETQYF.

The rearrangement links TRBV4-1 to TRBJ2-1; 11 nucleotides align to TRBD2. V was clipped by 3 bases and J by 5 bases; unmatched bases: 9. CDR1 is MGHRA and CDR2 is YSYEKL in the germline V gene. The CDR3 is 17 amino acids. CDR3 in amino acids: CASSHTTTSGENNEQFF. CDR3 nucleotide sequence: TGCGCCAGCAGCCATACCACGACTAGCGGGGAAAACAATGAGCAGTTCTTC.

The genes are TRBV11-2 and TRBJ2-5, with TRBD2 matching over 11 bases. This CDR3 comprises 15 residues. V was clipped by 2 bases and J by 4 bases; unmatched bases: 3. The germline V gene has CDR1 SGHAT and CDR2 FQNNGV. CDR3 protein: CASSLSTSGGETQYF. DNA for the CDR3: TGTGCCAGCAGCTTATCTACTAGCGGGGGAGAGACCCAGTACTTC.

CDR3 loop: CASSQGARGTYEQYF. The CDR3 bases are TGCGCCAGCAGCCAAGGGGCCAGGGGGACTTACGAGCAGTACTTC. The rearrangement links TRBV4-1 to TRBJ2-7; TRBD1 is a possible D gene (7 bases). V gave up 1 base and J gave up 4 bases, with 14 bases separating them. CDR3 length equals 15 residues. From germline, CDR1 is MGHRA and CDR2 YSYEKL.

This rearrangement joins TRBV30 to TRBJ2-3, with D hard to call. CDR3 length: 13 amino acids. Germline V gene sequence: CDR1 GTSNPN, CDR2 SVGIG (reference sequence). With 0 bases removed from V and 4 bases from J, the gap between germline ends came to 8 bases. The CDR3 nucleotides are TGTGCCTGGAGTGTACGAATTGCAGATACGCAGTATTTT. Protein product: CAWSVRIADTQYF.

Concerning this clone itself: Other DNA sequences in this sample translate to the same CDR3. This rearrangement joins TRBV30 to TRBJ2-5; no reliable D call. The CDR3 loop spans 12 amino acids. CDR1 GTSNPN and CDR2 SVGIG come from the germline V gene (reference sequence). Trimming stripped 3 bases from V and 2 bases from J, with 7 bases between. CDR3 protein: CAWSVLQETQYF. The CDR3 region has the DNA TGTGCCTGGAGCGTCTTACAAGAGACCCAGTACTTC.

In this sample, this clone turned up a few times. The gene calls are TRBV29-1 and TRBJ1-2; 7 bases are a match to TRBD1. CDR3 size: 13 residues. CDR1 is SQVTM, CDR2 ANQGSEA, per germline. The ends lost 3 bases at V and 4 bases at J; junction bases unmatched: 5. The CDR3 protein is CSVDRQGTYGYTF. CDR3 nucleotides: TGCAGCGTTGACCGACAGGGAACCTATGGCTACACCTTC.

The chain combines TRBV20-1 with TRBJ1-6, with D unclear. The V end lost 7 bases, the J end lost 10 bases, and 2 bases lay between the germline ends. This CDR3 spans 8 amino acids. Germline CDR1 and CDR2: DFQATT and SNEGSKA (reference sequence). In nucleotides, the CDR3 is TGCAGTGACTCACCCCTCCACTTT. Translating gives CSDSPLHF.

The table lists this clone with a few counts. CDR3: CASFFRETQYF. DNA of the CDR3: TGTGCCAGCTTCTTTAGGGAGACCCAGTACTTC. The rearrangement joins TRBV5-6 to TRBJ2-5; D is undetermined. The CDR3 runs 11 residues. Trimming shortened V by 7 bases and J by 5 bases, and 9 bases separated the two germline ends. Germline assignment: CDR1 SGHDT and CDR2 YYEEEE.

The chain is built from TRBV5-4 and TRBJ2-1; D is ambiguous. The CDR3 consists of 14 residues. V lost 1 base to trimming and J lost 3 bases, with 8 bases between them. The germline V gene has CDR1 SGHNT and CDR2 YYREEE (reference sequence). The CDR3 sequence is CASSLRQNYNEQFF. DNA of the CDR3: TGTGCCAGCAGCTTGCGCCAGAACTACAATGAGCAGTTCTTC.

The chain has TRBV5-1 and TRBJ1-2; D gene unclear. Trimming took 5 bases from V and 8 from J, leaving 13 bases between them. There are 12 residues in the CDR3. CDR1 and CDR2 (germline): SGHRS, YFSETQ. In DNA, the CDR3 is TGCGCCAGCAGATTCGGGGTGCGCGGCTACACCTTC. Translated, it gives CASRFGVRGYTF.

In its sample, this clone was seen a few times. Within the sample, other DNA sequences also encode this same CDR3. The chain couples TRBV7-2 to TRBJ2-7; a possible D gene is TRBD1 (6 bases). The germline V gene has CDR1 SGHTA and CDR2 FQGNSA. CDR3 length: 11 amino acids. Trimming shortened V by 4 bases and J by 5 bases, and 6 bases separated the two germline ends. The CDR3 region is CASSSGDEQYF. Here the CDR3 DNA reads TGTGCCAGCAGCTCAGGGGACGAGCAGTACTTC.

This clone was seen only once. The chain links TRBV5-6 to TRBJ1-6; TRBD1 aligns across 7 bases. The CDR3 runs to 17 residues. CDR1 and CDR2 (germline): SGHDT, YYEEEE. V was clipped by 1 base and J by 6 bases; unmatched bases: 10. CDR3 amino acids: CASSLRRTGQTNSPLHF. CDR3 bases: TGTGCCAGCAGCTTGAGGCGTACGGGACAGACTAATTCACCCCTCCACTTT.

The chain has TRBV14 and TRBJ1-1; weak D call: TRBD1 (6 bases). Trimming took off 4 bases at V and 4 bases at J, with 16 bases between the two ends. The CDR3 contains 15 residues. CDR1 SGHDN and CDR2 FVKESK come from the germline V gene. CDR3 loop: CASSPATTGRTEAFF. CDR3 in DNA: TGTGCCAGCAGCCCGGCTACGACAGGCCGCACTGAAGCTTTCTTT.

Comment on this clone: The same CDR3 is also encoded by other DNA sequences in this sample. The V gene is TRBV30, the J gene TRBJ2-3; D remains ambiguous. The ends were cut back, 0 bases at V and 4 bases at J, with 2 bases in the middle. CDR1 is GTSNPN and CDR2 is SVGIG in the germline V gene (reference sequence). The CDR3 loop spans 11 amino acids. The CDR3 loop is CAWSVPDTQYF. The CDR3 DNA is TGTGCCTGGAGTGTACCAGATACGCAGTATTTT.

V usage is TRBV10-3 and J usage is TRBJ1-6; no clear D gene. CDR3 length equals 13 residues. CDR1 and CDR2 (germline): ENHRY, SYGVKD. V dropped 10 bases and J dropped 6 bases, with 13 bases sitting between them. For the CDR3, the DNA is TGTGCCACCAATTCGGATCTTAATTCACCCCTCCACTTT. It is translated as CATNSDLNSPLHF.

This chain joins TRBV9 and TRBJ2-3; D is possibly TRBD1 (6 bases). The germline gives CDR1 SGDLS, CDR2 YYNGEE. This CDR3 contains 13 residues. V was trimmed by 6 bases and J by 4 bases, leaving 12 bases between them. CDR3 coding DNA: TGTGCCAGCACAAACACAGGGCCAGATACGCAGTATTTT. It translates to CASTNTGPDTQYF.